The entry below describes one TCR beta chain. This clone is a singleton in its sample. Its antigen target is currently unknown. Within one base of it there is no much larger clone, and no base qualities were kept. The data were taken from a study of blood T cell repertoires in COVID-19 (dated by TCRdb to 2018 to 2021). Background on the whole study: Samples from collaborators originated in the United States, Italy and Spain and spanned both the acute and convalescent phases of COVID-19. The prospective study material was composed of cDNA or gDNA derived from T cells, B-cell-depleted T cells, or PBMCs. Subjects who had been exposed to COVID-19, were actively infected with it, or had recovered from it provided the deeply sampled blood TCRbeta repertoires that made up the dataset. A freely available public database, intended as a resource for researchers studying the immune response to SARS-CoV-2, is where the repertoires were released. Samples were obtained from the ongoing ImmuneRACE study (first 160 participants) and from 1,254 subjects provided by 6 global collaborators. A de-identified subject ID, COVID-19 status, age in years and sex were almost always included in the sample metadata. Where available, HLA class I and class II types were obtained from metadata supplied by the sample provider rather than from assay-based typing. What the research found in general, with its limitations: Clinical and demographic metadata were provided uncurated, with the amount varying by source and participant.

TCRbeta CDR3 regions were amplified from genomic DNA using the immunoSEQ Assay, a bias-controlled multiplex PCR. Regarding the original processing steps: Within the assay, amplification of reference gene primers was used to estimate how many nucleated cells each sample contained. To quantify the absolute abundance of each unique TCRbeta CDR3 rearrangement, sequence reads were collapsed and filtered. For each sample, productive Simpson clonality was calculated as the square root of Simpson's diversity index over productive rearrangements. In its TCRdb copy, this immuneACCESS table keeps in-frame sequences only and misses some clones. Where compared with another copy, unresolved V genes explain less than half of these, and the others have no known cause. V, J and clone size are those of that table, while D and trimming were read from the DNA. For this sample there are under 200,000 clones; approximately 83% appear just once. Approximately 1.5% of the sample is in the top ten clones.

Trimming takes 6 bases from V and 0 bases from J, and the germline ends sit 6 bases apart. The cysteine opens and the phenylalanine closes a CDR3 of 12 amino acids. Only the CDR3 portion is preserved as DNA: 36 bases, with reading frame beginning at the first base. According to the germline V gene, CDR1 reads MNHEY and CDR2 reads SVGAGI. The collaborating institutions used their own protocols to collect whole blood in K2EDTA tubes. For TCRbeta analysis, collaborator samples were shipped as frozen whole blood, as isolated PBMCs, or as DNA extracted from either sample type. The sequence is built from TRBV6-5 and TRBJ2-7; the D gene is perhaps TRBD2, on 5 matching bases. This clonotype originated in a human donor in a cohort sampled during active COVID-19. Source material: peripheral blood. The CDR3 loop reads CASRRVSYEQYF. The nucleotides are TGTGCCAGCAGGAGGGTCTCCTACGAGCAGTACTTC.